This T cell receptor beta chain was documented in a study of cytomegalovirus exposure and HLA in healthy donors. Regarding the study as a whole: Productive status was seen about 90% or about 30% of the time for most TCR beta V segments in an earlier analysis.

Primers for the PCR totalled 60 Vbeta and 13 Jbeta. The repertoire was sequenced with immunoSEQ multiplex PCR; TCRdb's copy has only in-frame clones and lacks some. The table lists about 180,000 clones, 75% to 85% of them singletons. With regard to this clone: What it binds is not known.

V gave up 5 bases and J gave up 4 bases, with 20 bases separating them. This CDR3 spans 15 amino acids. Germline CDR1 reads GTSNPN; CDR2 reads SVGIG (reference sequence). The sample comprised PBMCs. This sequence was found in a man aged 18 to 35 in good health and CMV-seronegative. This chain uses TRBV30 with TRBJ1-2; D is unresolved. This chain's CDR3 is CAWSLVPRFGYGYTF. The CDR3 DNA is TGTGCCTGGTCCTTAGTACCCCGTTTTGGCTATGGCTACACCTTC.